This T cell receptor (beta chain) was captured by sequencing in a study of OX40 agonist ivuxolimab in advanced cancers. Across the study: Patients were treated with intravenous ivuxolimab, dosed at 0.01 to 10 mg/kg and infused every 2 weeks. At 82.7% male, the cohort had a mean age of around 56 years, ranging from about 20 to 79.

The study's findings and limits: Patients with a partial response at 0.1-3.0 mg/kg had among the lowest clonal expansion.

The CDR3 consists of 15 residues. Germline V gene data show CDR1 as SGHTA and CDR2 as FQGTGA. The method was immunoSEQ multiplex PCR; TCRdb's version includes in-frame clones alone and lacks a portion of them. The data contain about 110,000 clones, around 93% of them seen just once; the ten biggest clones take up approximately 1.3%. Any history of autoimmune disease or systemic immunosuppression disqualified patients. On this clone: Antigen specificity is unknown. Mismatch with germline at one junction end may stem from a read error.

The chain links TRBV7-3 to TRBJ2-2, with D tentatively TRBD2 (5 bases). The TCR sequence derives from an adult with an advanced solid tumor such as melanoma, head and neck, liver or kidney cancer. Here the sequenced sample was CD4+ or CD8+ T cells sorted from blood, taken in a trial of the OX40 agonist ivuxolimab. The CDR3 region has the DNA TGTGCCAGCAGTTTAAAGGGAGCGAACACCGGGGAGCTGTTTTTT. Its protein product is CASSLKGANTGELFF. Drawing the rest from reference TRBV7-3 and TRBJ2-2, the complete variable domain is GAGVSQTPSNKVTEKGKYVELRCDPISGHTALYWYRQSLGQGPEFLIYFQGTGAADDSGLPNDRFFAVRPEGSVSTLKIQRTERGDSAVYLCASSLKGANTGELFFGEGSRLTVL.